This T cell receptor (beta chain) was observed in a study of blood T cell repertoires in COVID-19. Study-wide background: Material from acute and convalescent COVID-19 was sourced from the United States, Italy and Spain. PBMCs, B-cell-depleted T cells, or T cells provided the cDNA or gDNA that made up the material.

This CDR3 region has 16 residues. Germline V CDR1 and CDR2: SGHTA, FQGNSA. The V and J ends lost 5 bases and 6 bases respectively, with 20 bases between them. Methods used by the authors: The authors estimated nucleated cell counts from reference gene primer amplification. TCRdb's copy holds only in-frame clones and misses some; the assay was immunoSEQ multiplex PCR. V, J and clone size derive from that table, while D and trimming were established from the DNA sequence. The table lists 300,000 to 400,000 clones, roughly 90% of them singletons, with approximately 7.4% in the top ten. One Seattle source followed patients from active infection through their disease course.

The clonotype originates from a woman aged 65 to 85 with COVID-19, enrolled during active disease. Sample: peripheral blood. This chain links TRBV7-2 with TRBJ2-1, with D maybe TRBD1 (5 bases). DNA of the CDR3: TGTGCCAGCAGCCCACAGGCCACACTACGAGGCAATGAGCAGTTCTTC. Amino acids: CASSPQATLRGNEQFF.